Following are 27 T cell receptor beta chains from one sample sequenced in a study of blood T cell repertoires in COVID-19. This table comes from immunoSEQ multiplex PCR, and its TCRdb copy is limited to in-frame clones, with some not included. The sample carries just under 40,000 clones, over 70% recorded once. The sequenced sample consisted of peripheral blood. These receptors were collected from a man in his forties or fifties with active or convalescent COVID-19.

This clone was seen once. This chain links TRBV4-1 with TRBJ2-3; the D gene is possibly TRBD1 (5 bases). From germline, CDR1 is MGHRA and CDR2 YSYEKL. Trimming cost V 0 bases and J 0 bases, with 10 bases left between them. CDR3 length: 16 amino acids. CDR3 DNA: TGCGCCAGCAGCCAAGATTGGGGCGCTAGCACAGATACGCAGTATTTT. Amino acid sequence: CASSQDWGASTDTQYF.

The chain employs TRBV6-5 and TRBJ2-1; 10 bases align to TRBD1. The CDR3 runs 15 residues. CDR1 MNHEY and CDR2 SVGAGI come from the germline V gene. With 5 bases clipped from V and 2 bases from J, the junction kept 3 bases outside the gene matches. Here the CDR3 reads CASSRDRGTYNEQFF. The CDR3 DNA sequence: TGTGCCAGCAGTAGGGACAGGGGCACCTACAATGAGCAGTTCTTC.

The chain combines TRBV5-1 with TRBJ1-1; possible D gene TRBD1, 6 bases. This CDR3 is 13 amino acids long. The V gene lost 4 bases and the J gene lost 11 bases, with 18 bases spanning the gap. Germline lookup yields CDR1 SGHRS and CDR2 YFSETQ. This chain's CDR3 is CASSPYPQGTAFF. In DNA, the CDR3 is TGCGCCAGCAGCCCATATCCCCAGGGGACGGCTTTCTTT.

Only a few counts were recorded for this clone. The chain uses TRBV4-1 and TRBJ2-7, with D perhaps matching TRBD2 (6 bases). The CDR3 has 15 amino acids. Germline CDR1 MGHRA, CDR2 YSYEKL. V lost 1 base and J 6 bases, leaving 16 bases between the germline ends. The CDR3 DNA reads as TGCGCCAGCAGCCAAGGCCGGGCCGGGGGTTCCGAGCAGTACTTC. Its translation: CASSQGRAGGSEQYF.

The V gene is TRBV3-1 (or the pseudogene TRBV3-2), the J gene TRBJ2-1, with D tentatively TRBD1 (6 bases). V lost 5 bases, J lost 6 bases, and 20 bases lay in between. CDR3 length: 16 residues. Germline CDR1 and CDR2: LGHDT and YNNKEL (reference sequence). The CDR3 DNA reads TGTGCCAGCAGCTCCCTTGCCGGACAGAGTCTCAATGAGCAGTTCTTC. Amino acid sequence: CASSSLAGQSLNEQFF.

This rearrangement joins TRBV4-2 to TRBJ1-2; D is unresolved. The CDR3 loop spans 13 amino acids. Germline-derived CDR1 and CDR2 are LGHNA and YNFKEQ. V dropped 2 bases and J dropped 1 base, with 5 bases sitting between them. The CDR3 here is CASSQTDNYGYTF. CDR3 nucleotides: TGTGCCAGCAGCCAAACTGATAACTATGGCTACACCTTC.

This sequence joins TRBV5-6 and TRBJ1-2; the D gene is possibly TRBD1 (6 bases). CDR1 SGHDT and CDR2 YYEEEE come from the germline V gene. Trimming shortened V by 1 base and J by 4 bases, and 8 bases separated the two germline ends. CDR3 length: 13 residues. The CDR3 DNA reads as TGTGCCAGCAGCTTGCTCAGGGGCTATGGCTACACCTTC. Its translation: CASSLLRGYGYTF.

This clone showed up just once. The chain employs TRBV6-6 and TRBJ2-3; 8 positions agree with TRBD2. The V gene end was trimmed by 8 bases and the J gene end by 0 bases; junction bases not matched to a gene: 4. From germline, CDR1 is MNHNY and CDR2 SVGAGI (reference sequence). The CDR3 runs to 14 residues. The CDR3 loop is CASGSGASTDTQYF. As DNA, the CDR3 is TGTGCCAGCGGTAGCGGGGCTAGCACAGATACGCAGTATTTT.

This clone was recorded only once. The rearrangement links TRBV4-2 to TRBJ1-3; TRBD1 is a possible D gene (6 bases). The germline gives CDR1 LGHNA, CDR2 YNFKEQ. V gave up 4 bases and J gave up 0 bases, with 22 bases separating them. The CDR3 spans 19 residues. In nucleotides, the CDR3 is TGTGCCAGCAGCCGCCATGGCGACAGGTACGAGGGCTCTGGAAACACCATATATTTT. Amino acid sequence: CASSRHGDRYEGSGNTIYF.

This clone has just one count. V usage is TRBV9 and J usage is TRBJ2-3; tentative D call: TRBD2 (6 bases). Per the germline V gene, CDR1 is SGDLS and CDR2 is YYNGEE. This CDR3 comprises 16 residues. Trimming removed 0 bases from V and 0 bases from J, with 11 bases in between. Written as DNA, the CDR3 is TGTGCCAGCAGCGTAGCGGGGGTTTCTAGCACAGATACGCAGTATTTT. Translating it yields CASSVAGVSSTDTQYF.

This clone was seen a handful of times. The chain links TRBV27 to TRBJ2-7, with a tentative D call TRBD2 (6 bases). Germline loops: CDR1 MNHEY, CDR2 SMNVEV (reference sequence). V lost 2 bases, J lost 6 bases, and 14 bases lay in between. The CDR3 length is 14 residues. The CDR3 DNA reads TGTGCCAGCAGTTTAGTTCGGGGGTATGGCGAGCAGTACGTC. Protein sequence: CASSLVRGYGEQYV.

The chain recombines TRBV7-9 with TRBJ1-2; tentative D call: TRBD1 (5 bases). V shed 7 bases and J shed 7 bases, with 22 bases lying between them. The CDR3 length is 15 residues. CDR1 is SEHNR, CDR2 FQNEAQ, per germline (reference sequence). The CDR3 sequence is CASMLTDTQFSGYTF. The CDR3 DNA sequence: TGTGCCAGCATGTTAACGGACACCCAGTTTTCTGGCTACACCTTC.

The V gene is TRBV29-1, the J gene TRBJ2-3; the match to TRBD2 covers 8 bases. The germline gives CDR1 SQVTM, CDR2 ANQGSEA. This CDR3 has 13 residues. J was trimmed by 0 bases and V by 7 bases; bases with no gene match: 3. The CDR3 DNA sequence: TGCAGCGGAGCGGGGGCTAGCACAGATACGCAGTATTTT. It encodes CSGAGASTDTQYF.

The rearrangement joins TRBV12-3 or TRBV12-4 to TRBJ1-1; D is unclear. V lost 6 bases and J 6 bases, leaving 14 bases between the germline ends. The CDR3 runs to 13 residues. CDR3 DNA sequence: TGTGCCAGCAGGCCAGAAATGGGCCCTGAAGCTTTCTTT. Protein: CASRPEMGPEAFF.

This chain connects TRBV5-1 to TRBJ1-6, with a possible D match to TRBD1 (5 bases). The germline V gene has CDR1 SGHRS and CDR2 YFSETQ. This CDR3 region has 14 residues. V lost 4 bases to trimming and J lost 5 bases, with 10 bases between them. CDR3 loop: CASSTSGNNSPLHF. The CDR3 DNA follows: TGCGCCAGCAGCACCTCAGGGAATAATTCACCCCTCCACTTT.

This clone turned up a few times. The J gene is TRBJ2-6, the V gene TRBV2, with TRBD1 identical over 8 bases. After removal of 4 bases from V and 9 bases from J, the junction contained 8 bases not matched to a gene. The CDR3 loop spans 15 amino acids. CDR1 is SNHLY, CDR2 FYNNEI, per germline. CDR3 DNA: TGTGCCAGCAGTGTAGGGACAGGCGTATTCAACGTCCTGACTTTC. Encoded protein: CASSVGTGVFNVLTF.

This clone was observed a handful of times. CDR3 region: CASSLPGQGALNEQFF. In nucleotides, the CDR3 is TGTGCCAGCAGCTTACCGGGACAGGGGGCTCTGAATGAGCAGTTCTTC. This chain uses TRBV5-6 with TRBJ2-1; 12 nucleotides align to TRBD1. Germline V lookup: CDR1 SGHDT, CDR2 YYEEEE. The CDR3 consists of 16 residues. V was clipped by 2 bases and J by 7 bases; unmatched bases: 7.

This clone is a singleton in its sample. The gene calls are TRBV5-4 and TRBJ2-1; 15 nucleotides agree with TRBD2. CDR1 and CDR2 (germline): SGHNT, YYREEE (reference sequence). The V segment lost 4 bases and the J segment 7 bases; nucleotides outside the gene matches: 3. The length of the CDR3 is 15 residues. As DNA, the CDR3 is TGTGCCAGCAGCCCCGGGACTAGCGGGAGGAATGAGCAGTTCTTC. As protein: CASSPGTSGRNEQFF.

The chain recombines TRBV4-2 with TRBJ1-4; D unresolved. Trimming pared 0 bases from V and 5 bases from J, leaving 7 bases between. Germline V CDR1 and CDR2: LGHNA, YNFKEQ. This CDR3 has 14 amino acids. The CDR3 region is CASSQEVANEKLFF. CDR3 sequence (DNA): TGTGCCAGCAGCCAAGAAGTCGCGAATGAAAAACTGTTTTTT.

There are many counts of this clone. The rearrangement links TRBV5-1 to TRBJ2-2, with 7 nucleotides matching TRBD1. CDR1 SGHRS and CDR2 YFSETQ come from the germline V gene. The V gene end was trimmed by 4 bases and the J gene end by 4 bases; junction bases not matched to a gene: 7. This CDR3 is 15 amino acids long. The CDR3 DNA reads TGCGCCAGCAGCCTAGGACAGGAAGCCACCGGGGAGCTGTTTTTT. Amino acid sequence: CASSLGQEATGELFF. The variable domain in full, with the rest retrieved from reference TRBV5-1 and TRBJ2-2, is KAGVTQTPRYLIKTRGQQVTLSCSPISGHRSVSWYQQTPGQGLQFLFEYFSETQRNKGNFPGRFSGRQFSNSRSEMNVSTLELGDSALYLCASSLGQEATGELFFGEGSRLTVL.

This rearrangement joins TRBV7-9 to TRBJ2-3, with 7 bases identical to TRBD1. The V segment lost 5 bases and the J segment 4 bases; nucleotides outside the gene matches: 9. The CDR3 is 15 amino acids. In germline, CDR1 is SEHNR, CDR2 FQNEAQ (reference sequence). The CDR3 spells CASSIQTGRADTQYF. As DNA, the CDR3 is TGTGCCAGCAGCATACAGACAGGGCGGGCAGATACGCAGTATTTT.

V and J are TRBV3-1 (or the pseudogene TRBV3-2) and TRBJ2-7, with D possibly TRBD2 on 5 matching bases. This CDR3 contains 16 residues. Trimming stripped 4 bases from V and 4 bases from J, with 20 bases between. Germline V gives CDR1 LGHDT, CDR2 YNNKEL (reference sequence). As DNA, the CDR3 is TGTGCCAGCAGCCGAAATAGCGTCCCGGGGTTGTACGAGCAGTACTTC. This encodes CASSRNSVPGLYEQYF.

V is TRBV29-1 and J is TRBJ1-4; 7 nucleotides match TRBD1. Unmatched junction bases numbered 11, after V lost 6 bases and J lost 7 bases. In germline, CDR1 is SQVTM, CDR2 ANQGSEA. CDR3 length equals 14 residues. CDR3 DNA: TGCAGCGTCCGTACAGGGGTGCATGTTGAAAAACTGTTTTTT. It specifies CSVRTGVHVEKLFF. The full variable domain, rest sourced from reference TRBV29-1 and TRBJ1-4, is SAVISQKPSRDICQRGTSLTIQCQVDSQVTMMFWYRQQPGQSLTLIATANQGSEATYESGFVIDKFPISRPNLTFSTLTVSNMSPEDSSIYLCSVRTGVHVEKLFFGSGTQLSVL.

The CDR3 bases are TGCAGTGCTAGTTTTGGGAGCCAAATCGAACTGTTTTTT. Amino acid sequence: CSASFGSQIELFF. The chain recombines TRBV20-1 with TRBJ1-4; D is undetermined. CDR1 is DFQATT, CDR2 SNEGSKA, per germline (reference sequence). The V and J ends lost 3 bases and 12 bases respectively, with 17 bases between them. The CDR3 runs 13 residues.

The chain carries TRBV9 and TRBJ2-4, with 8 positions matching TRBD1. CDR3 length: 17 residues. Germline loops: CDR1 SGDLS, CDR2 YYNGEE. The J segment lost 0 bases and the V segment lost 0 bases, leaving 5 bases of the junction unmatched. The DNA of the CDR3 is TGTGCCAGCAGCGTAGGTTTGCAGGGGGCAGCCAAAAACATTCAGTACTTC. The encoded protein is CASSVGLQGAAKNIQYF.

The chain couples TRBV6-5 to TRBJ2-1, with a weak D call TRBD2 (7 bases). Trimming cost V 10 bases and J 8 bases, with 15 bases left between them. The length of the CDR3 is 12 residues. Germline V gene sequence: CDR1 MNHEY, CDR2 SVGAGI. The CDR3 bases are TGTGCCACTTGGGGGGGGCCGGATGAGCAGTTCTTC. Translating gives CATWGGPDEQFF.

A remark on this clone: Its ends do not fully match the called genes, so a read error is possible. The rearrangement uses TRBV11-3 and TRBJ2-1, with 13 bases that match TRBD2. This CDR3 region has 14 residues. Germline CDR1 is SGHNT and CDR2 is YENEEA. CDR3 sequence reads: CATSRTSGSNEQFF. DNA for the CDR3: TGTGCCACCAGCCGGACTAGCGGGAGTAATGAGCAGTTCTTC.